What follows describes a single TCR beta chain. One entry per CDR3 protein, called by TCRdb with MiXCR from the 5' RACE reads. The sample consists of 400,000 to 600,000 distinct CDR3 sequences, about 22% of them appearing once. The record originates from a study of identical twins. CDR1 is SGHRS, CDR2 YFSETQ, per germline. The CDR3 length is 15 residues. The V gene end was trimmed by 0 bases and the J gene end by 4 bases; junction bases not matched to a gene: 4. The same sample was also studied in work on yellow fever vaccine responses in identical twins.

The V and J genes are TRBV5-1 and TRBJ2-3; 8 bases line up with TRBD2. The material sequenced was CD4+ T cells sorted from blood. The TCR sequence derives from a woman between 18 and 29 years old in good health. The CDR3 sequence: CASSLALGRADTQYF. The CDR3 DNA follows: TGCGCCAGCAGCTTGGCCCTCGGGAGGGCAGATACGCAGTATTTT.